The sequence of this TCR beta chain was determined in a study of CD8+ T cells in alopecia areata. Study results and limitations: Between patients, shared TCR sequences were less clear than in mice. This was possibly due in part to HLA diversity in the patient population.

Details on this clone: Its antigen remains unknown.

As to treatment: oral pan-JAK inhibitor, 5-10 mg twice daily. Sampling of alopecia areata patients yielded lesional scalp punch biopsies as well as peripheral blood. Sorted populations comprised CD4+ and CD8+ T cells obtained from PBMCs. TCR sequencing used cDNA made by reverse transcription of extracted RNA. Assay used: immunoSEQ multiplex PCR; TCRdb lists only in-frame clones, some missing. The table includes over 150,000 clones, roughly 64% detected once. This sample comprised CD4+ T cells sorted from blood, obtained at week 24, from a patient treated with tofacitinib. The origin of this receptor is a human donor with alopecia areata.

CDR3 in DNA: TGCGCCAGCAGCTTGGGGGTGGACGGGGACACTGAAGCTTTCTTT. This codes for CASSLGVDGDTEAFF. V is TRBV5-1 and J is TRBJ1-1, with D uncertain. V was pared by 0 bases and J by 3 bases, with 12 bases between. This CDR3 comprises 15 residues. Germline CDR1 and CDR2: SGHRS and YFSETQ.